This T cell receptor beta chain was documented in a study of CD8+ T cells in alopecia areata. Overall study: The drug, oral tofacitinib, was given to treated patients at 5 to 10 mg twice daily.

A note on this clone: Its antigen is as yet unknown.

The V and J ends lost 3 bases and 4 bases respectively, with 10 bases between them. The CDR3 length is 14 residues. Germline CDR1 and CDR2: LGHNA and YSLEER. Findings and caveats of the study: Lesional scalp displayed greater clonality than normal scalp, most notably in alopecia totalis/universalis.

T lymphocytes (CD4+ and CD8+) were sorted from PBMCs. Reverse transcription of extracted RNA yielded cDNA, which provided the sequencing template. The data were produced by immunoSEQ multiplex PCR, yet TCRdb's version contains in-frame clones alone and is incomplete. Among almost 250,000 clones listed, roughly two thirds were seen once. This specimen was CD4+ T cells sorted from blood, taken at week 0. The sequence was obtained from a human donor with alopecia areata. This rearrangement joins TRBV4-3 to TRBJ2-1, with no clear D. The CDR3 DNA sequence: TGCGCCAGCAGCCAGGGATATCAATACAATGAGCAGTTCTTC. Its protein is CASSQGYQYNEQFF.